This TCR beta chain is drawn from a study of shared clonotypes between healthy human individuals. In regard to this clone: The antigen is unknown.

The repertoire was sequenced with immunoSEQ multiplex PCR; TCRdb's copy has only in-frame clones and lacks some. The sample yields nearly 2 million clones, around 96% seen once. Overall study results and limits: Clonotypes not shared had lower generation probabilities than those common to all four donors. Blood was the only sampled material, and tissue repertoires likely differ. Shared clonotypes: roughly 4.7% naive CD4, under 4% naive CD8, 2% to 2.5% memory CD4, more than 0.3% memory CD8.

Naive CD8 cells comprised CD45RO-negative, CCR7-positively selected cells, excluding terminally differentiated effector memory CD45RA+ cells. The CDR3 totals 14 residues. Trimming shortened V by 2 bases and J by 5 bases, and 12 bases separated the two germline ends. Germline CDR1 is SEHNR and CDR2 is FQNEAQ (reference sequence). V gene TRBV7-9 combines with J gene TRBJ1-1; D not resolved. Sequencing was performed on naive CD8+ T cells sorted from blood. The sequence was obtained from a young man in good health. CDR3 coding DNA: TGTGCCAGCAGCTTAAACCCCGCGGCAACTGAAGCTTTCTTT. It encodes CASSLNPAATEAFF.